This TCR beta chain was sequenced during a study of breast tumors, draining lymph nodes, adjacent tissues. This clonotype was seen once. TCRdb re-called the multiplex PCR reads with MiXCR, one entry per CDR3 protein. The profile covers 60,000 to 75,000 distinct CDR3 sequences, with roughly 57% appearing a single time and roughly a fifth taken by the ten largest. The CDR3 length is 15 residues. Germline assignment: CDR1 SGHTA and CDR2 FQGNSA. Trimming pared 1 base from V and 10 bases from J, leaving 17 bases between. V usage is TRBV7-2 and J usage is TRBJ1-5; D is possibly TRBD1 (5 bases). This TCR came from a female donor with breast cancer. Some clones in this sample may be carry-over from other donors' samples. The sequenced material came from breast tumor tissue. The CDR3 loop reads CASSLGSGRASPQHF. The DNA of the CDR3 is TGTGCCAGCAGCTTAGGCTCGGGCAGGGCATCCCCCCAGCATTTT.